At least ten counts were recorded for the clone carrying this T cell receptor beta chain. What it binds is unknown. Libraries for TCR beta were made by quantitative 5'-RACE with molecular barcodes. One entry per CDR3 protein, called by TCRdb with MiXCR from the 5' RACE reads. This sample carries about 69,000 distinct CDR3 sequences, roughly 5.3% of them seen once, and the ten largest clones take around 2.2%. This CDR3 has 12 residues. The V end was cut by 3 bases, the J end by 5 bases, with 10 bases between. The V gene's germline CDR1 is SQVTM and CDR2 ANQGSEA. This sample stems from a study of CD8 T cells in ankylosing spondylitis. Study results and caveats: Matched synovial fluid from ankylosing spondylitis patients was reported to be enriched for disease-linked clones.

The sequenced sample consisted of blood, either unsorted or a sorted T cell fraction (not recorded which). This TCR derives from a male donor with ankylosing spondylitis or in good health (not recorded which). J is TRBJ2-5 and V is TRBV29-1; tentatively, D is TRBD1 (5 bases). The CDR3 is CSVDQGMETQYF. The CDR3 nucleotides are TGCAGCGTTGATCAGGGAATGGAGACCCAGTACTTC.